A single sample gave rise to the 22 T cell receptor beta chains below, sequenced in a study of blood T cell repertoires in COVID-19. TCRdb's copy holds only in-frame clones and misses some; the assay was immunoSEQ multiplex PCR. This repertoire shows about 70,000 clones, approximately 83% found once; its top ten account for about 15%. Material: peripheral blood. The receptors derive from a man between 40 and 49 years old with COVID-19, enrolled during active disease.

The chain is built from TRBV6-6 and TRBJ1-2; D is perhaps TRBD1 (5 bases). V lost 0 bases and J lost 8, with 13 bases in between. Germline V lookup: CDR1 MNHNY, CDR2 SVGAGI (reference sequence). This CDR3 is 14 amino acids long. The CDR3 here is CASSYSGPDEGYTF. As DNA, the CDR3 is TGTGCCAGCAGTTACTCGGGGCCAGATGAGGGCTACACCTTC.

As DNA, the CDR3 is TGCGCCAGCAGCCGTGGGGCGGAGACCCAGTACTTC. Its translation: CASSRGAETQYF. The chain couples TRBV5-1 to TRBJ2-5; TRBD1 might be the D (5 bases). This CDR3 has 12 amino acids. In germline, CDR1 is SGHRS, CDR2 YFSETQ. V was pared by 4 bases and J by 5 bases, with 9 bases between.

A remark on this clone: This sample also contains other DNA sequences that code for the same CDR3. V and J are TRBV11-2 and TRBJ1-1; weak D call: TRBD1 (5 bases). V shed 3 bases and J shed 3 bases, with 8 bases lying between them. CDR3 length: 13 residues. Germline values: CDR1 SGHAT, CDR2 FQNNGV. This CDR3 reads CASSLEGHTEAFF. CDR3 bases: TGTGCCAGCAGCTTGGAGGGACACACTGAAGCTTTCTTT.

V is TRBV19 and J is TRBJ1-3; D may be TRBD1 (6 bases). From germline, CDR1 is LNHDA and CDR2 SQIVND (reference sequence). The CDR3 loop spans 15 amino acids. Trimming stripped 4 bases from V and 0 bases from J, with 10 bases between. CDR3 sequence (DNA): TGTGCCAGTAGTACTTCGGACAGCTCTGGAAACACCATATATTTT. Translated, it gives CASSTSDSSGNTIYF.

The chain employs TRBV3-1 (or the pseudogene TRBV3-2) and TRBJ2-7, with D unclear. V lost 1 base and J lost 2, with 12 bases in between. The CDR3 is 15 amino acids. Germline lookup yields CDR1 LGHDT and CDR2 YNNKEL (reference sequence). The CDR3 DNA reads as TGTGCCAGCAGCCAAGTGCCACAAGTTACCTACGAGCAGTACTTC. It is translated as CASSQVPQVTYEQYF.

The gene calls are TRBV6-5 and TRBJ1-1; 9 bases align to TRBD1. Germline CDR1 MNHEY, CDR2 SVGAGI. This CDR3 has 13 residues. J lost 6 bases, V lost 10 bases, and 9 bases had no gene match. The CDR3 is CATRTGARSEAFF. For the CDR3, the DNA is TGTGCCACTAGGACAGGGGCGCGGTCTGAAGCTTTCTTT.

For the CDR3, the DNA is TGTGCCAGCAGCACACTGGGACAGGGAGGTGAAGCTTTCTTT. This encodes CASSTLGQGGEAFF. The chain carries TRBV11-2 and TRBJ1-1, with 9 bases aligning to TRBD1. The CDR3 length is 14 residues. The junction had 8 bases not matched to a gene; V was cut back by 5 bases and J by 7 bases. Germline assignment: CDR1 SGHAT and CDR2 FQNNGV.

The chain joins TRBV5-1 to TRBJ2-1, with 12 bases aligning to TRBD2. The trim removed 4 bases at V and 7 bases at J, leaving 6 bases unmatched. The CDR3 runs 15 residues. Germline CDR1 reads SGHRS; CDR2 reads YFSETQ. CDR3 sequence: CASSPSSGGVNEQFF. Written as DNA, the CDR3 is TGCGCCAGCAGCCCATCTAGCGGGGGGGTTAATGAGCAGTTCTTC.

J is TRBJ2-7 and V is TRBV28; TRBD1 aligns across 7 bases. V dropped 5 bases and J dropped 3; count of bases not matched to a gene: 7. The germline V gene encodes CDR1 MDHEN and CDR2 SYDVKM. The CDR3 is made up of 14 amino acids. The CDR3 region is CASSNWQGVYEQYF. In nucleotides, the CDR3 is TGTGCCAGCAGTAACTGGCAGGGGGTCTACGAGCAGTACTTC.

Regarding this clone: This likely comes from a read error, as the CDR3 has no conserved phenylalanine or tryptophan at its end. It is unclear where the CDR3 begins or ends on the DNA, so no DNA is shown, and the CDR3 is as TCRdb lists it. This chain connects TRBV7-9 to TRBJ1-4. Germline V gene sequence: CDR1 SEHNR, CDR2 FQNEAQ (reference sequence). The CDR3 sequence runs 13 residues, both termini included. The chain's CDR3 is CASSTWGDFLRRY.

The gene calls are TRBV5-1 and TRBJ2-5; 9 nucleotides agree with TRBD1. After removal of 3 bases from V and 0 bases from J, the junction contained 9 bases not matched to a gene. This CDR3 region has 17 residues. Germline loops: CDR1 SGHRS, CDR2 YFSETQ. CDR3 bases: TGCGCCAGCAGCTCACTCACAGGGGGCGAGTACCAAGAGACCCAGTACTTC. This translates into CASSSLTGGEYQETQYF.

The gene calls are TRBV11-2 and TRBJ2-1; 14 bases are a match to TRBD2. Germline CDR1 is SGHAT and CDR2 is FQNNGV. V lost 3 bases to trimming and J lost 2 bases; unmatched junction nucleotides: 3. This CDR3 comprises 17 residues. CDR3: CASSLMTSGGAYNEQFF. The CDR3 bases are TGTGCCAGCAGCTTGATGACTAGCGGGGGGGCCTACAATGAGCAGTTCTTC.

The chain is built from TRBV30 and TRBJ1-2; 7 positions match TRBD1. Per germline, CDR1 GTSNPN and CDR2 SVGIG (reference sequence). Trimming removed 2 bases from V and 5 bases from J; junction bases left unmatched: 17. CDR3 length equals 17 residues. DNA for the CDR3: TGTGCCTGGAGTTCAGCCGGGACAGCGCCATTAATATATGGCTACACCTTC. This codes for CAWSSAGTAPLIYGYTF.

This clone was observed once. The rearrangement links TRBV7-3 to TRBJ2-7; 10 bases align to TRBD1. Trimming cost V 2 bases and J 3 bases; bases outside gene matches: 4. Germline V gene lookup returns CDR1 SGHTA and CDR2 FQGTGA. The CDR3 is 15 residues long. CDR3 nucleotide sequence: TGTGCCAGCAGCTTAGCCGGGACAGGGGACTACGAGCAGTACTTC. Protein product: CASSLAGTGDYEQYF.

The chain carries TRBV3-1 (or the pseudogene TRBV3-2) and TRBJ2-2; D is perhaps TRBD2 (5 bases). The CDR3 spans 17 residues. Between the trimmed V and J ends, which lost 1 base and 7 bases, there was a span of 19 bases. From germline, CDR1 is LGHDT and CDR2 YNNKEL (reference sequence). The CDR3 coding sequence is TGTGCCAGCAGCCAAGGTGCTTTACTAGGCGATCGCGGGGAGCTGTTTTTT. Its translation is CASSQGALLGDRGELFF.

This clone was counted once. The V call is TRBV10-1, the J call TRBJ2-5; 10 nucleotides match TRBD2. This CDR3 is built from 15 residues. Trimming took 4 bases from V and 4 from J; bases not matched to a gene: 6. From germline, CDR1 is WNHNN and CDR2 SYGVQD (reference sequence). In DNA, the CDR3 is TGCGCCAGCAGTGCCCTAGCGGGGGCGGGAGAGACCCAGTACTTC. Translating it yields CASSALAGAGETQYF.

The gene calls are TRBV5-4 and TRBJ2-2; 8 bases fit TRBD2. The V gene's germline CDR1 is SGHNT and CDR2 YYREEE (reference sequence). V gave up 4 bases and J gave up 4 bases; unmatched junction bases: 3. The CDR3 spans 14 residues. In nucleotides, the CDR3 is TGTGCCAGCAGCGGGACTAGTGGCACCGGGGAGCTGTTTTTT. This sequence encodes CASSGTSGTGELFF.

The CDR3 DNA reads as TGTGCCAGCAGCTTGGCCCCGGGGAACATCACTGAAGCTTTCTTT. This translates into CASSLAPGNITEAFF. The chain links TRBV5-5 to TRBJ1-1; D unclear. V was clipped by 0 bases and J by 4 bases, with 13 bases between them. Germline CDR1 and CDR2: SGHKS and YYEKEE (reference sequence). This CDR3 comprises 15 residues.

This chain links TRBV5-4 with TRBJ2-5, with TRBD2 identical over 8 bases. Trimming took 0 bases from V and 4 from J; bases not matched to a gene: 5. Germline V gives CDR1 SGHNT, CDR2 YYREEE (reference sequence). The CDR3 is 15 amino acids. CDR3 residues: CASSLGLAGPETQYF. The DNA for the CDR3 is TGTGCCAGCAGCTTGGGGCTAGCGGGCCCAGAGACCCAGTACTTC.

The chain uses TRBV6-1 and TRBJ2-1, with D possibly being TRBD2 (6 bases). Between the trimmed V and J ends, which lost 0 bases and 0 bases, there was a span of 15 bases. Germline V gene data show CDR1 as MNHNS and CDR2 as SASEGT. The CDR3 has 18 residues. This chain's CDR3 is CASSEAPPGVSSYNEQFF. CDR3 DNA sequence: TGTGCCAGCAGTGAAGCCCCCCCGGGGGTCAGCTCCTACAATGAGCAGTTCTTC.

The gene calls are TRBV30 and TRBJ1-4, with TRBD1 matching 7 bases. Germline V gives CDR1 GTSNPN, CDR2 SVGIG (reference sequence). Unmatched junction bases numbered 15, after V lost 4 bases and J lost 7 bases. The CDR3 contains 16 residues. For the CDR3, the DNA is TGTGCCTGGACCCGGGGCCGGGACAGTTCTACTGAAAAACTGTTTTTT. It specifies CAWTRGRDSSTEKLFF.

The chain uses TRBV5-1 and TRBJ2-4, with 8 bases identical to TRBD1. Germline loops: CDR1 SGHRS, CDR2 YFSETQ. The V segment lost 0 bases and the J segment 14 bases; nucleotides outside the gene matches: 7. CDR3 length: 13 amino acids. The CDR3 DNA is TGCGCCAGCAGCTTGGAGACAGGGGAAAAAAAGTACTTC. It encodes CASSLETGEKKYF.